This section outlines one T cell receptor (beta chain) sequence together with its context. This entry is derived from a study of cytomegalovirus exposure and HLA in healthy donors. Germline V gene data show CDR1 as SGHTA and CDR2 as FQGNSA. V lost 4 bases to trimming and J lost 5 bases, with 17 bases between them. There are 15 residues in the CDR3. Use of 60 Vbeta and 13 Jbeta primers characterized the PCR. Sequencing was performed with immunoSEQ multiplex PCR; in TCRdb, only in-frame clones are kept and a portion is missing. The table includes under 100,000 clones, 60% to 80% detected once. The sequence was collected from a woman between 50 and 59 years old in good health and CMV-seropositive. Sequences were obtained from PBMCs. The chain has TRBV7-2 and TRBJ2-5, with D possibly matching TRBD1 (5 bases). CDR3 sequence reads: CASSWVLGALETQYF. CDR3 sequence (DNA): TGTGCCAGCAGCTGGGTCCTAGGGGCCTTGGAGACCCAGTACTTC.